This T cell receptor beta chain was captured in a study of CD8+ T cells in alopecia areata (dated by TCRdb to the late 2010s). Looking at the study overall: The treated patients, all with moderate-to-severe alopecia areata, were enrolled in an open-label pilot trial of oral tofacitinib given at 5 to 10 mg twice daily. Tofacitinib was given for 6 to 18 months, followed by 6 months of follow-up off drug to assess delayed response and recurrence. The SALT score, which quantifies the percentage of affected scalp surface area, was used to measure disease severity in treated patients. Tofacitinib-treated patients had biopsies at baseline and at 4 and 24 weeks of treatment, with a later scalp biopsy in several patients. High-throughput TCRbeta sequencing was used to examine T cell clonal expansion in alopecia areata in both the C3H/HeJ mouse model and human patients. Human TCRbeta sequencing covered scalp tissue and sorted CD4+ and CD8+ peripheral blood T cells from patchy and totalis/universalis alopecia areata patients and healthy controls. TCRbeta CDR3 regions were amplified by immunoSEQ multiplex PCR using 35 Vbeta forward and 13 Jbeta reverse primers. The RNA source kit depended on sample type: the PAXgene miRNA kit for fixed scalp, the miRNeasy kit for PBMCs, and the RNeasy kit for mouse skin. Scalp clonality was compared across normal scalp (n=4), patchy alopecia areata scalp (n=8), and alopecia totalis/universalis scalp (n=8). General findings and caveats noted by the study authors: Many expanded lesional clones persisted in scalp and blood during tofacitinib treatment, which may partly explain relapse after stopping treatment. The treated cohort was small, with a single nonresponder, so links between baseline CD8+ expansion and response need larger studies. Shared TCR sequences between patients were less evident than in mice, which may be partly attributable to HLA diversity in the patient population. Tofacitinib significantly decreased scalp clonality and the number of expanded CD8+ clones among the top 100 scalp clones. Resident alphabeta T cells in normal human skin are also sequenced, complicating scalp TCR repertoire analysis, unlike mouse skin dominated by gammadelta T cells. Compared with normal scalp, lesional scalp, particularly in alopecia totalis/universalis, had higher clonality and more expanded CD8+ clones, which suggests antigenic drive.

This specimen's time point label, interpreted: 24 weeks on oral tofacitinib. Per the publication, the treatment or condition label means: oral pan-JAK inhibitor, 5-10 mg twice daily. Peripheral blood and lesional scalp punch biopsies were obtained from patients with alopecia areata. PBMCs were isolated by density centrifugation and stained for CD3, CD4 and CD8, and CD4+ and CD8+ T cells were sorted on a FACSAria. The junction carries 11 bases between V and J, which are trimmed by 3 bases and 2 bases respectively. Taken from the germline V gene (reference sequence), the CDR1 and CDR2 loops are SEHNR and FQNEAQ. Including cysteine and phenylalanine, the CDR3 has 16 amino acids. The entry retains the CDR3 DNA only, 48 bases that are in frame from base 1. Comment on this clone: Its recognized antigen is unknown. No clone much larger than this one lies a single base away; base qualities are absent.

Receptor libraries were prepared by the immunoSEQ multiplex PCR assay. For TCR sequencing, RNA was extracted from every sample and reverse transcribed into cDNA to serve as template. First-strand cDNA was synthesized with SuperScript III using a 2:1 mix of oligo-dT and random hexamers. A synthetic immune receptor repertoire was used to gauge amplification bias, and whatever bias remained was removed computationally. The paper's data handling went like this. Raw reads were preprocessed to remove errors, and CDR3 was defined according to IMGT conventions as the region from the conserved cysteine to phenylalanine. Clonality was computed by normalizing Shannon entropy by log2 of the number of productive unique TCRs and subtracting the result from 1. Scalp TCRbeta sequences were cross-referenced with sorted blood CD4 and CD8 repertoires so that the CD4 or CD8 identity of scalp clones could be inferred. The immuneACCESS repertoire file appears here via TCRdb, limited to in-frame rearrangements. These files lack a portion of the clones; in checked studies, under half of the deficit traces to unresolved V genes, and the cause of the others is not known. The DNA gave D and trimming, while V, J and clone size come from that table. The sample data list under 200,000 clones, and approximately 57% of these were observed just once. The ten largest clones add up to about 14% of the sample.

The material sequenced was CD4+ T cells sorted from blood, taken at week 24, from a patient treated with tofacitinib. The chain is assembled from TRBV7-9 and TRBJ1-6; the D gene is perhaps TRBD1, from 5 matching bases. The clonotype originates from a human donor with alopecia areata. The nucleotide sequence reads TGTGCCAGCAGCTTTGGGACCTACACCTATAATTCACCCCTCCACTTT. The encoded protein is CASSFGTYTYNSPLHF.